What follows describes a single T cell receptor (beta chain). Antigen: not known. This CDR3 has 16 residues. The J segment lost 4 bases and the V segment lost 8 bases, leaving 14 bases of the junction unmatched. Germline V gene lookup returns CDR1 LNHDA and CDR2 SQIVND (reference sequence). This record comes from a study of siplizumab effects on memory and regulatory T cells. Study outcomes and limitations: Naive T cells looked more diverse than memory cells, and they looked like major contributors to the alloresponse. Proliferating clones, CD4+ or CD8+, lacked an assignable naive or memory phenotype in roughly 80-95% of cases. Siplizumab cultures yielded proliferating Tregs whose suppressive function was not confirmed. Siplizumab produced a significant drop in alloreactive sequences attributable to unstimulated CD4+ memory cells.

Only in-frame clones appear in the TCRdb table, and some are missing; sequencing was by immunoSEQ multiplex PCR. Here the sample spans over 70,000 clones, roughly 94% being singletons. Material for sequencing was CD8+ T cells sorted from blood. The chain employs TRBV19 and TRBJ2-7; 10 bases are a match to TRBD2. The clonotype comes from a human donor in good health. CDR3 sequence reads: CASAMGASGSFYEQYF. In DNA, the CDR3 is TGTGCCAGTGCAATGGGGGCTAGCGGGAGTTTTTACGAGCAGTACTTC.